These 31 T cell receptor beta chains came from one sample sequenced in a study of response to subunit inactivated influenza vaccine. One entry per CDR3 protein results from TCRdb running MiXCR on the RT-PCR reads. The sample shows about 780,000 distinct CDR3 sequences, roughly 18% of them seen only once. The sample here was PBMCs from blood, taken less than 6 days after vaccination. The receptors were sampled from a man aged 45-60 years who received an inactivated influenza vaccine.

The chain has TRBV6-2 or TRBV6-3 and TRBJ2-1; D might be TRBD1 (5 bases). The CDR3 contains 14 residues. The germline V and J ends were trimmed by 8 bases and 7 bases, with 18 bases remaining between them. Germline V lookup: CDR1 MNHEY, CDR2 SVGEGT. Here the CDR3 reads CASGAAKDSNEQFF. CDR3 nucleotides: TGTGCCAGCGGGGCCGCGAAAGATAGTAATGAGCAGTTCTTC.

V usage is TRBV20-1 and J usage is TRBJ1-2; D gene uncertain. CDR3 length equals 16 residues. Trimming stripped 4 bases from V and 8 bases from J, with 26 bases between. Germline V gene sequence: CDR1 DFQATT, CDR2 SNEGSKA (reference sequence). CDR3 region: CSATPSDPGLARGYTF. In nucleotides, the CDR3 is TGCAGTGCTACCCCGTCGGATCCGGGCTTGGCTCGGGGCTACACCTTC.

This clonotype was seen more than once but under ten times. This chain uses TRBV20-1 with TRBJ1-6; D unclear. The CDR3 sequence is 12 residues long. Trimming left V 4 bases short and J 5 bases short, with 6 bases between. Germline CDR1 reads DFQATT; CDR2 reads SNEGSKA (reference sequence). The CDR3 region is CSANLDNSPLHF. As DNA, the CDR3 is TGCAGTGCTAATCTCGATAATTCACCCCTCCACTTT.

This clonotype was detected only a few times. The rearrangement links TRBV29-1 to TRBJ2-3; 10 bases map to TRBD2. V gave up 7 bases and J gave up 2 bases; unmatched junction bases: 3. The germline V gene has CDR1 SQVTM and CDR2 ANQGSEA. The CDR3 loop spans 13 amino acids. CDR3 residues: CSGGLAATDTQYF. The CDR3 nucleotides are TGCAGCGGCGGACTAGCGGCCACAGATACGCAGTATTTT.

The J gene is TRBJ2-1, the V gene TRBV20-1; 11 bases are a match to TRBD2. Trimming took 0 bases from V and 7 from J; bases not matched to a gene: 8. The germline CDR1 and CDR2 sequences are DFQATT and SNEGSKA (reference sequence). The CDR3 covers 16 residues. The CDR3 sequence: CSARDKTSGSWNEQFF. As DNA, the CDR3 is TGCAGTGCTAGAGATAAAACTAGCGGGAGTTGGAATGAGCAGTTCTTC.

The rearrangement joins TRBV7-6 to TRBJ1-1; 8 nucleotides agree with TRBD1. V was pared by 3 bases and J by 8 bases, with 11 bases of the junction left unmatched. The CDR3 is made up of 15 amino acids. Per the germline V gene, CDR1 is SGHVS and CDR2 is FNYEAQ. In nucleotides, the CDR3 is TGTGCCAGCAGCTTCGATCTAGGACAGGGACACGAAGCTTTCTTT. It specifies CASSFDLGQGHEAFF. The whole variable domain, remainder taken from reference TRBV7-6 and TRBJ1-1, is GAGVSQSPRYKVTKRGQDVALRCDPISGHVSLYWYRQALGQGPEFLTYFNYEAQQDKSGLPNDRFSAERPEGSISTLTIQRTEQRDSAMYRCASSFDLGQGHEAFFGQGTRLTVV.

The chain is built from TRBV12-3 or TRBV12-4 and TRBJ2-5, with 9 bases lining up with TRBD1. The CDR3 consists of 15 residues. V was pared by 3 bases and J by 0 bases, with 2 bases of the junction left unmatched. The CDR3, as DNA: TGTGCCAGCAGTTTTGGACAGGGGCACCAAGAGACCCAGTACTTC. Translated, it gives CASSFGQGHQETQYF.

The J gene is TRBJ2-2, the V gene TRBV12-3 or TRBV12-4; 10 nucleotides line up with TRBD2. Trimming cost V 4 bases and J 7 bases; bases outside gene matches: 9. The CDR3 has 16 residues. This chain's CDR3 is CASSSPAGGFDGELFF. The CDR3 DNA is TGTGCCAGCAGTTCCCCAGCGGGGGGGTTCGACGGGGAGCTGTTTTTT.

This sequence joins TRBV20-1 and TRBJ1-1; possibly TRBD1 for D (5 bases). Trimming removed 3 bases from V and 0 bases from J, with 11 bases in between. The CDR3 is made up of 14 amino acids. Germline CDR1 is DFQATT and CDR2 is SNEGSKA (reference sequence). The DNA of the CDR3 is TGCAGTGCTAGTGTTAGGGGATTGAACACTGAAGCTTTCTTT. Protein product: CSASVRGLNTEAFF.

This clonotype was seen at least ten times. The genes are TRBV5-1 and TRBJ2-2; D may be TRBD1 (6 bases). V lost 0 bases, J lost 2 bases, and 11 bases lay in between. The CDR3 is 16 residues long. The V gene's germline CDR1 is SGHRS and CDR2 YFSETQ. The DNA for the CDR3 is TGCGCCAGCAGCTTGGCCCCACAGGGAAACACCGGGGAGCTGTTTTTT. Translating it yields CASSLAPQGNTGELFF.

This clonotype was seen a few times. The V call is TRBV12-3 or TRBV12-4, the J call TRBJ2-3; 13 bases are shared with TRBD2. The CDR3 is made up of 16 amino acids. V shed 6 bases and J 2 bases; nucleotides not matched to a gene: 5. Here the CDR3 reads CASSSGLAGNTDTQYF. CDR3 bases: TGTGCCAGCAGCTCGGGACTAGCGGGAAACACAGATACGCAGTATTTT.

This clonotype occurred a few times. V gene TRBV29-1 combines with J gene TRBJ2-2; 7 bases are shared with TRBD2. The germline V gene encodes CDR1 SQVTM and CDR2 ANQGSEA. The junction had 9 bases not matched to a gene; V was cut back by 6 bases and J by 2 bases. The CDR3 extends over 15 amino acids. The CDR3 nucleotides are TGCAGCGTCCCCCGGGGGGATTATAACACCGGGGAGCTGTTTTTT. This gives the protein CSVPRGDYNTGELFF.

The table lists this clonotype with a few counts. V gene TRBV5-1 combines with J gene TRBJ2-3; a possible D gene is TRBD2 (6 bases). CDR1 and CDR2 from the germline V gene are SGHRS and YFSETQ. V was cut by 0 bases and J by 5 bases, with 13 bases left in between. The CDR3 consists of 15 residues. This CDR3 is CASSLEVGLGDTQYF. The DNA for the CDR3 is TGCGCCAGCAGCTTGGAGGTGGGACTGGGAGATACGCAGTATTTT. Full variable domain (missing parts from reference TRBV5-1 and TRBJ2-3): KAGVTQTPRYLIKTRGQQVTLSCSPISGHRSVSWYQQTPGQGLQFLFEYFSETQRNKGNFPGRFSGRQFSNSRSEMNVSTLELGDSALYLCASSLEVGLGDTQYFGPGTRLTVL.

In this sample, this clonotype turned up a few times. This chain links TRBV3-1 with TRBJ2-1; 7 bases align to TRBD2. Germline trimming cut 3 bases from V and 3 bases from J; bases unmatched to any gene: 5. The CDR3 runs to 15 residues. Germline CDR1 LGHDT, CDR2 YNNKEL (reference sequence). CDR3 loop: CASSHWTGGYNEQFF. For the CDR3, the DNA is TGTGCCAGCAGCCATTGGACGGGGGGCTACAATGAGCAGTTCTTC.

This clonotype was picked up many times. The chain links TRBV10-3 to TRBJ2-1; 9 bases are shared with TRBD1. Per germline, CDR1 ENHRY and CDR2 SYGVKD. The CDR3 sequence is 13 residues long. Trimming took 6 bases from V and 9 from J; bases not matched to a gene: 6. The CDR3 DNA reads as TGTGCCATCAGGGGACAGGGTGTCGGTGAGCAGTTCTTC. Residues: CAIRGQGVGEQFF.

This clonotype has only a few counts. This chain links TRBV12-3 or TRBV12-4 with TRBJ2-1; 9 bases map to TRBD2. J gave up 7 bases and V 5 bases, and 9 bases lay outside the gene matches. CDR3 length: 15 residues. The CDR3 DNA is TGTGCCAGCAGTCAAAGCGGGGGGACCTTTAATGAGCAGTTCTTC. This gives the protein CASSQSGGTFNEQFF.

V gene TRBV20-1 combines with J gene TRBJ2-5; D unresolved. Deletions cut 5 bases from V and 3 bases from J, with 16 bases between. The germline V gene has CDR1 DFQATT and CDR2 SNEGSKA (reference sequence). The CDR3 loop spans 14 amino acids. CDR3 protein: CSAAKGGPKETQYF. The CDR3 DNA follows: TGCAGTGCTGCTAAGGGTGGGCCCAAAGAGACCCAGTACTTC.

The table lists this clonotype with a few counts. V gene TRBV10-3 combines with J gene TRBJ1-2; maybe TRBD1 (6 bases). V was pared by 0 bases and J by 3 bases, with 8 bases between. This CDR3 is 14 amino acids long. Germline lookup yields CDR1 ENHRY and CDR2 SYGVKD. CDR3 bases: TGTGCCATCAGTGAGTCGGCAGGGGACTATGGCTACACCTTC. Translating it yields CAISESAGDYGYTF.

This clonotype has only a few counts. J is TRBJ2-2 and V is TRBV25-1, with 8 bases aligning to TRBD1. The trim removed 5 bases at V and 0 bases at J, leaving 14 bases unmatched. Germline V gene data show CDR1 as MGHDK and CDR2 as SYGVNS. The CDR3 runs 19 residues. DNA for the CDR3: TGTGCCAGCAGTCCCAGGACAGGGCGTGTTCTTACGAACACCGGGGAGCTGTTTTTT. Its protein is CASSPRTGRVLTNTGELFF.

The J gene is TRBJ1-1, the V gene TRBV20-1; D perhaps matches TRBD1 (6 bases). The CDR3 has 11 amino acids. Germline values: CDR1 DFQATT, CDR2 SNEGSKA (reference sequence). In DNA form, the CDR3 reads TGCGGGACAATCATGAACACTGAAGCTTTCTTT. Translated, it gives CGTIMNTEAFF.

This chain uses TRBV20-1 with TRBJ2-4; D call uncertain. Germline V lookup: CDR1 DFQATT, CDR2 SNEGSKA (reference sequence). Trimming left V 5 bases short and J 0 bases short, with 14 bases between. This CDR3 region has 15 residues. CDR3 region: CSARAIRLAKNIQYF. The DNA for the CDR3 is TGCAGTGCTCGCGCGATTCGATTAGCCAAAAACATTCAGTACTTC.

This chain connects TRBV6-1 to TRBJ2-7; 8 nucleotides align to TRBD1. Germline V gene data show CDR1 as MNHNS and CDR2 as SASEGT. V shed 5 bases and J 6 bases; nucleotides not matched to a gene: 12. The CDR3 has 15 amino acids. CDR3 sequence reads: CASSQTTQGGSEQYF. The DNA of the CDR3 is TGTGCCAGCAGTCAGACCACACAGGGGGGCTCCGAGCAGTACTTC.

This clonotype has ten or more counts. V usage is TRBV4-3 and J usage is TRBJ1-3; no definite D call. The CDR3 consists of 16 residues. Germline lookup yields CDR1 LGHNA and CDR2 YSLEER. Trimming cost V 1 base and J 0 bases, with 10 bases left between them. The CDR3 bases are TGCGCCAGCAGCCAAGGGTTGACGAGCTCTGGAAACACCATATATTTT. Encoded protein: CASSQGLTSSGNTIYF.

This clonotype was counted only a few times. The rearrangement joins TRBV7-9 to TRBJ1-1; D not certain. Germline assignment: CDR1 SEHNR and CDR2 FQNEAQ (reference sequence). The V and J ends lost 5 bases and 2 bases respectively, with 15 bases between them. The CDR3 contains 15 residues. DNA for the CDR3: TGTGCCAGCAGCCCCCGAGGCAAGATCAACACTGAAGCTTTCTTT. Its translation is CASSPRGKINTEAFF. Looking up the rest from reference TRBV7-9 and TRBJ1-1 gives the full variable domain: DTGVSQNPRHKITKRGQNVTFRCDPISEHNRLYWYRQTLGQGPEFLTYFQNEAQLEKSRLLSDRFSAERPKGSFSTLEIQRTEQGDSAMYLCASSPRGKINTEAFFGQGTRLTVV.

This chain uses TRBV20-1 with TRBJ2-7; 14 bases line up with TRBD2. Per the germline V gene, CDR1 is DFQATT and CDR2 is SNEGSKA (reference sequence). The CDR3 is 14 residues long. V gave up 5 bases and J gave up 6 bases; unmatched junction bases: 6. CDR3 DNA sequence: TGCAGTGCTGGCCCGACTAGCGGGAGGGTCGAGCAGTACTTC. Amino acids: CSAGPTSGRVEQYF.

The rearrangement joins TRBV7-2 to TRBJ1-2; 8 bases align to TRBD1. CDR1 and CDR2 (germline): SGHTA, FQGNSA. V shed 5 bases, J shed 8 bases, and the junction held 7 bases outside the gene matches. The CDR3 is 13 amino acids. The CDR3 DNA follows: TGTGCCAGCAGCCTGGGACAGGAAGGGGGCTACACCTTC. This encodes CASSLGQEGGYTF.

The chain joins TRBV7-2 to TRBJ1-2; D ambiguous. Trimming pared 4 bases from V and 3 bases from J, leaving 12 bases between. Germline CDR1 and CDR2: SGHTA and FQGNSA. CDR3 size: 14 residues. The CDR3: CASSSSEGDYGYTF. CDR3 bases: TGTGCCAGCAGCTCAAGTGAGGGTGACTATGGCTACACCTTC.

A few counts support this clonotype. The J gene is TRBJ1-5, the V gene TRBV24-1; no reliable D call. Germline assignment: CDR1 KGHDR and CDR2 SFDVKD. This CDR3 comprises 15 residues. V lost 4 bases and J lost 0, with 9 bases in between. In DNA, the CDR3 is TGTGCCACCAGTGACGTGACAACTAGCAATCAGCCCCAGCATTTT. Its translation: CATSDVTTSNQPQHF.

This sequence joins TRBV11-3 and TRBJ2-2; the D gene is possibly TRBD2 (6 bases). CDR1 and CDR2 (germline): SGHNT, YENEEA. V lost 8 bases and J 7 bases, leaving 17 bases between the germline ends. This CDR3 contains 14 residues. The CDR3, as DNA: TGTGCCAGCGGAATTGGAGGGAAGGACGGGGAGCTGTTTTTT. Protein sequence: CASGIGGKDGELFF.

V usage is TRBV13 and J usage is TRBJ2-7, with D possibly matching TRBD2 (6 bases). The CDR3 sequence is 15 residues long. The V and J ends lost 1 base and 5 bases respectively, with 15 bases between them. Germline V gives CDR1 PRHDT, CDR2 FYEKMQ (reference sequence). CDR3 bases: TGTGCCAGCAGCTTAGCGGGAGCAGGGAGCCACGAGCAGTACTTC. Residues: CASSLAGAGSHEQYF. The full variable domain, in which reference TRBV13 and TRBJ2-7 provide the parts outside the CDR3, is AAGVIQSPRHLIKEKRETATLKCYPIPRHDTVYWYQQGPGQDPQFLISFYEKMQSDKGSIPDRFSAQQFSDYHSELNMSSLELGDSALYFCASSLAGAGSHEQYFGPGTRLTVT.

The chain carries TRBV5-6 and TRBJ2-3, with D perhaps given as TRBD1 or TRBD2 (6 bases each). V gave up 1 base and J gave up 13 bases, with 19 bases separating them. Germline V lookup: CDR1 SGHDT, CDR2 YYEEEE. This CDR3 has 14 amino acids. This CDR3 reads CASSLPAEGGLEYF. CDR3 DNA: TGTGCCAGCAGCTTGCCAGCGGAGGGGGGACTGGAGTATTTT. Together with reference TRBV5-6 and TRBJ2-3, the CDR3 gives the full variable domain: DAGVTQSPTHLIKTRGQQVTLRCSPKSGHDTVSWYQQALGQGPQFIFQYYEEEERQRGNFPDRFSGHQFPNYSSELNVNALLLGDSALYLCASSLPAEGGLEYFGPGTRLTVL.